The 13 T cell receptor beta chains below come from one sample, sequenced in a study of vaccination effects on CD4 cells after COVID-19. Produced via immunoSEQ multiplex PCR; TCRdb's table is partial and in-frame only. The repertoire holds under 45,000 clones, with 77% as singletons. Prior to sequencing, the ViraFEST assay stimulated PBMC with viral peptide pools, which expanded the antigen-specific CD4+ T cells. Once cultured for nine to ten days, the cells underwent separation to obtain CD4+ T cells. Vaccinated recipients, who were negative for nucleocapsid antibodies, had no history of SARS-CoV-2 infection. Their antigens remain unidentified. This specimen consisted of CD4+ T cells from PBMCs cultured with HCoV-NL63 spike peptides, obtained before COVID-19 vaccination. All receptors come from a human donor who received a COVID-19 vaccine.

The gene calls are TRBV19 and TRBJ1-2, with a possible D match to TRBD1 (6 bases). CDR3 length: 15 residues. V lost 3 bases and J 8 bases, leaving 19 bases between the germline ends. Germline assignment: CDR1 LNHDA and CDR2 SQIVND (reference sequence). Here the CDR3 reads CASSMHRDLPGGYTF. Here the CDR3 DNA reads TGTGCCAGTAGTATGCACAGGGATCTTCCTGGAGGCTACACCTTC.

The chain couples TRBV5-1 to TRBJ2-5, with a tentative D call TRBD2 (5 bases). CDR1 SGHRS and CDR2 YFSETQ come from the germline V gene. The CDR3 has 11 residues. V shed 3 bases and J shed 5 bases, with 5 bases lying between them. The CDR3 region has the DNA TGCGCCAGCAGCTCGGGGGAGACCCAGTACTTC. Translated: CASSSGETQYF.

The chain couples TRBV19 to TRBJ2-4, with 8 nucleotides matching TRBD2. Trimming removed 6 bases from V and 3 bases from J; junction bases left unmatched: 4. The CDR3 extends over 14 amino acids. Per the germline V gene, CDR1 is LNHDA and CDR2 is SQIVND (reference sequence). The CDR3 loop is CASSGGDIKNIQYF. The CDR3 DNA reads TGTGCCAGTAGCGGGGGGGACATCAAAAACATTCAGTACTTC. Using reference TRBV19 and TRBJ2-4 for the parts outside the CDR3, the full variable domain is DGGITQSPKYLFRKEGQNVTLSCEQNLNHDAMYWYRQDPGQGLRLIYYSQIVNDFQKGDIAEGYSVSREKKESFPLTVTSAQKNPTAFYLCASSGGDIKNIQYFGAGTRLSVL.

This chain links TRBV10-2 with TRBJ2-1, with TRBD2 matching over 7 bases. The CDR3 extends over 15 amino acids. CDR1 is WSHSY and CDR2 is SAAADI in the germline V gene. After removal of 7 bases from V and 5 bases from J, the junction contained 11 bases not matched to a gene. The CDR3 DNA sequence: TGCGCCAGCACCAGCGGGGCGCCATTCGACAATGAGCAGTTCTTC. Amino acid sequence: CASTSGAPFDNEQFF.

The genes are TRBV6-2 or TRBV6-3 and TRBJ1-5; 10 bases align to TRBD1. Germline V CDR1 and CDR2: MNHEY, SVGEGT. The J segment lost 7 bases and the V segment lost 2 bases, leaving 5 bases of the junction unmatched. CDR3 length: 15 residues. CDR3 residues: CASSYTGTGDQPQHF. The DNA of the CDR3 is TGTGCCAGCAGTTACACCGGGACAGGGGACCAGCCCCAGCATTTT.

The chain joins TRBV19 to TRBJ1-6; 7 nucleotides line up with TRBD1. CDR1 is LNHDA, CDR2 SQIVND, per germline (reference sequence). The V gene end was trimmed by 5 bases and the J gene end by 10 bases; junction bases not matched to a gene: 8. The CDR3 spans 14 residues. The CDR3 region has the DNA TGTGCCAGTAGTGTCACAGGGGTTGGGTCACCCCTCCACTTT. It codes for CASSVTGVGSPLHF. Combining the CDR3 with reference TRBV19 and TRBJ1-6 gives the whole variable domain DGGITQSPKYLFRKEGQNVTLSCEQNLNHDAMYWYRQDPGQGLRLIYYSQIVNDFQKGDIAEGYSVSREKKESFPLTVTSAQKNPTAFYLCASSVTGVGSPLHFGNGTRLTVT.

The gene calls are TRBV5-1 and TRBJ1-2; D is undetermined. From germline, CDR1 is SGHRS and CDR2 YFSETQ. This CDR3 has 14 residues. Between the trimmed V and J ends, which lost 3 bases and 7 bases, there was a span of 16 bases. In DNA form, the CDR3 reads TGCGCCAGCAGCTCCCTCGGAGAGTACAGTGGCTACACCTTC. Protein sequence: CASSSLGEYSGYTF.

This clone was picked up a small number of times. The genes are TRBV5-4 and TRBJ1-2, with 11 bases lining up with TRBD1. Per germline, CDR1 SGHNT and CDR2 YYREEE (reference sequence). CDR3 size: 15 residues. V lost 0 bases, J lost 3 bases, and 1 base stayed unmatched. CDR3: CASSLVGQGDYGYTF. As DNA, the CDR3 is TGTGCCAGCAGCTTGGTGGGACAGGGGGACTATGGCTACACCTTC.

This chain joins TRBV11-2 and TRBJ2-6; D possibly corresponds to TRBD2 (6 bases). V lost 1 base to trimming and J lost 5 bases, with 9 bases between them. The germline CDR1 and CDR2 sequences are SGHAT and FQNNGV. The CDR3 has 15 amino acids. The chain's CDR3 is CASSLVRDWANVLTF. CDR3 coding DNA: TGTGCCAGCAGCTTAGTGAGGGACTGGGCCAACGTCCTGACTTTC.

This chain joins TRBV7-9 and TRBJ1-2, with a possible D match to TRBD1 (6 bases). Between the trimmed V and J ends, which lost 5 bases and 4 bases, there was a span of 14 bases. The CDR3 covers 14 residues. Germline V CDR1 and CDR2: SEHNR, FQNEAQ (reference sequence). The CDR3 protein is CASSGRGALYGYTF. Written as DNA, the CDR3 is TGTGCCAGCAGCGGAAGGGGGGCCCTCTATGGCTACACCTTC. The whole variable domain, remainder taken from reference TRBV7-9 and TRBJ1-2, is DTGVSQNPRHKITKRGQNVTFRCDPISEHNRLYWYRQTLGQGPEFLTYFQNEAQLEKSRLLSDRFSAERPKGSFSTLEIQRTEQGDSAMYLCASSGRGALYGYTFGSGTRLTVV.

This clone appeared a single time. The chain carries TRBV5-1 and TRBJ2-2; perhaps TRBD2 as D (5 bases). CDR3 length equals 15 residues. V lost 2 bases, J lost 5 bases, and 13 bases lay in between. CDR1 is SGHRS, CDR2 YFSETQ, per germline. CDR3 in DNA: TGCGCCAGCAGCTTAACGAGGGTAGAGACCGGGGAGCTGTTTTTT. Translated: CASSLTRVETGELFF.

The chain uses TRBV18 and TRBJ1-1; D not resolved. Trimming removed 3 bases from V and 4 bases from J, with 12 bases in between. The length of the CDR3 is 14 residues. CDR1 and CDR2 from the germline V gene are KGHSH and LQKENI. Written as DNA, the CDR3 is TGTGCCAGCTCACCTTATGGCGGCGGCACTGAAGCTTTCTTT. As protein: CASSPYGGGTEAFF.

V usage is TRBV6-2 or TRBV6-3 and J usage is TRBJ1-2, with a tentative D call TRBD1 (5 bases). The CDR3 runs to 15 residues. Trimming stripped 2 bases from V and 2 bases from J, with 12 bases between. Germline V CDR1 and CDR2: MNHEY, SVGEGT. CDR3 amino acids: CASSYSYRTNYGYTF. CDR3 coding DNA: TGTGCCAGCAGTTACAGTTACAGGACGAACTATGGCTACACCTTC.